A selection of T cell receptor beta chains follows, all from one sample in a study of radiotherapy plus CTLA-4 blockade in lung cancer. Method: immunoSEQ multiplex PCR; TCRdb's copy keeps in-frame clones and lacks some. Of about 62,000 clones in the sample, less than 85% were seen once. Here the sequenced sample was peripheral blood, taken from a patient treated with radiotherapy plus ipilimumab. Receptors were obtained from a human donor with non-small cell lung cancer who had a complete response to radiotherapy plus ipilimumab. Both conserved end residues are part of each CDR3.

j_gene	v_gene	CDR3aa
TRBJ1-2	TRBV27	CASSSSGTNYGYTF
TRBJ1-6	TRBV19	CASKYREGNSPLHF
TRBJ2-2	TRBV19	CASGDQRDRTGELFF
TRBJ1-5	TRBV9	CASSASAGVGQPQHF
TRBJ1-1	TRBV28	CASSPRAEPRAEAFF
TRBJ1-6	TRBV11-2	CASSLAAGGFYSPLHF
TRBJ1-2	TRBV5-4	CASSLGTGEGNYGYTF
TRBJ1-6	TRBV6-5	CASRTGTSLPLHF
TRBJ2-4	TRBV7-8	CASSPYRLAGSTKNIQYF
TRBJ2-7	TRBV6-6	CASSHRDSRGEQYF
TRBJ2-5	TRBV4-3	CASSLTAQETQYF
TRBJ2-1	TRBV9	CASSPRLAGEQFF
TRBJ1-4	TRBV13	CASSSTGTGAEKLFF
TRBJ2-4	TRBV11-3	CASSPGLAVAKNIQYF
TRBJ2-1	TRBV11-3	CASSLGSDRGFYNEQFF
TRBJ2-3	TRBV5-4	CASSQLMRLAGPDTQYF
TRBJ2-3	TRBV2	CASSGTGASTDTQYF
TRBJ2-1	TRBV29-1	CSVGGLAEYNEQFF
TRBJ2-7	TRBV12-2	CASRLTGLFEDEQYF
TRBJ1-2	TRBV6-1	CASQDRGYYGYTF
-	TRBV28	CASSQYGYEQYF
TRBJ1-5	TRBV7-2	CASSFRGNQPQHF
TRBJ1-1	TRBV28	CASSLTRENTEAFF
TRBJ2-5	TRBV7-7	CASKALAGPQETQYF
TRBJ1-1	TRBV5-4	CASSPDRQNTEAFF
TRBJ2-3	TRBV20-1	CSSSRGDTQYF
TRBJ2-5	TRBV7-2	CASSLDGTSGGEYF
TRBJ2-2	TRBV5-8	CASSFRTGGSTGELFF
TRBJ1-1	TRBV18	CASSPPRTVGGLNTEAFF
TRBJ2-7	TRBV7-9	CASSDGQGWEQYF
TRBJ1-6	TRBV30	CAWTLSSYNSPFHF
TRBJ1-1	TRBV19	CASSTGGLNTEAFF
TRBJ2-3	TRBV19	CASARGSGYTDTQYF
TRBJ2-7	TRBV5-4	CASSPGTGVYEQYF
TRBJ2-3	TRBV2	CASSGTSGGPRADTQYF
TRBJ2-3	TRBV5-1	CASRQNTGTSYDTQYF
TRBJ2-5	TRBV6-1	CASSEARETQYF
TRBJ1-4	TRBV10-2	CASSEDQGATNEKLFF
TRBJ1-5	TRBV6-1	CASSEAQGEGRKHF
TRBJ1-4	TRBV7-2	CASATGVPTNEKLFF
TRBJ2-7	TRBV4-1	CASSHGLAGAYEQYF
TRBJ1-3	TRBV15	CATSRTRDGLGFGNTIYF
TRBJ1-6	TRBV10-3	CAIRDRGDYNSPLHF
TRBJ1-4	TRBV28	CASSSRVEKLFF
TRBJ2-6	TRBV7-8	CASSPGFGANVLTF
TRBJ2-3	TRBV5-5	CAGSLAGSVDTQYF
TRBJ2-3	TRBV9	CASTSGTVSTDTQYF
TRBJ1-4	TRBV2	CASSEALARGLKLFF
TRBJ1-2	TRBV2	CASTKGQAIFYGYTF
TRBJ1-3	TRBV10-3	CAISQGQGASGNTIYF
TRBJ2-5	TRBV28	CASSFGGETQYF
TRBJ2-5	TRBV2	CASKREGGRETQYF
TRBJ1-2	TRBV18	CASSHEMDTTDGYTF
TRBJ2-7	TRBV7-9	CASSLASKPTGEQYF